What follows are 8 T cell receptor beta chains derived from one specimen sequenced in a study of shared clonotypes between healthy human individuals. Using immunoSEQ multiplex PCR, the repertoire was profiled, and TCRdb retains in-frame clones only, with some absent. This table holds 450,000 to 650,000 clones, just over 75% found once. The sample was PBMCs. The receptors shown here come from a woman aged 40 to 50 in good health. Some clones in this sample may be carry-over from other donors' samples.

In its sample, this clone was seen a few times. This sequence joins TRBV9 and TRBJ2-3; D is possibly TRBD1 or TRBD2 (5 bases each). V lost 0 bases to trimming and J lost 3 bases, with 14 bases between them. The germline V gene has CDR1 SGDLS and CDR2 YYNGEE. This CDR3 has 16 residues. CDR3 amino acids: CASSVGPGLRTDTQYF. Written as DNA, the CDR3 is TGTGCCAGCAGCGTAGGCCCGGGGCTGAGGACAGATACGCAGTATTTT.

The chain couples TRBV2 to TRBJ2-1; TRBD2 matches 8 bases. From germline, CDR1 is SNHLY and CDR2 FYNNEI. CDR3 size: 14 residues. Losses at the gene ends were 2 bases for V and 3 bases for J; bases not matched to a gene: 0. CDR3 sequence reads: CASSELAGYNEQFF. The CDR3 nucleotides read TGTGCCAGCAGTGAACTAGCGGGCTACAATGAGCAGTTCTTC.

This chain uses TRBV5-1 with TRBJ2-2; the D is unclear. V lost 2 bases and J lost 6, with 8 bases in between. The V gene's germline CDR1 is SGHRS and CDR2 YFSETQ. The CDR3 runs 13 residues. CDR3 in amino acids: CASSFNGPGELFF. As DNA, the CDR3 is TGCGCCAGCAGCTTTAATGGGCCCGGGGAGCTGTTTTTT.

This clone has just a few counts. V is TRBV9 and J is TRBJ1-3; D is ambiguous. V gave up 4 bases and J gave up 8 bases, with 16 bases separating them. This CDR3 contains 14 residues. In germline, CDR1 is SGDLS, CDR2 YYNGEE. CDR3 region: CASSQRRGQDTIYF. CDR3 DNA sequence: TGTGCCAGCAGCCAGCGCCGCGGGCAGGACACCATATATTTT.

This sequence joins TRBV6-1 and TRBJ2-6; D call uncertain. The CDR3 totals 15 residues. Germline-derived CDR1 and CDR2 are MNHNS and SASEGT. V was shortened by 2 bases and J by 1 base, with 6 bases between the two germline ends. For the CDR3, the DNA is TGTGCCAGCAGTGAACGACTGTCTGGGGCCAACGTCCTGACTTTC. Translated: CASSERLSGANVLTF.

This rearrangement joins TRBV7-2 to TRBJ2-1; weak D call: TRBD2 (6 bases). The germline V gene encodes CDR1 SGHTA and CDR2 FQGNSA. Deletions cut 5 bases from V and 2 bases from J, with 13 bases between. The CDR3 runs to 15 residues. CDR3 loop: CASSPGLLTYNEQFF. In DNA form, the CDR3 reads TGTGCCAGCAGCCCCGGACTACTAACCTACAATGAGCAGTTCTTC.

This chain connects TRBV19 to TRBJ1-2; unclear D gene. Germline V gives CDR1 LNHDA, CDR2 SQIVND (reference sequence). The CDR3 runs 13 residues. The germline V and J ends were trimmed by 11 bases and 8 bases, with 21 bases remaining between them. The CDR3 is CASSGGQARGYTF. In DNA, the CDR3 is TGTGCCTCCTCAGGAGGGCAGGCTCGGGGCTACACCTTC.

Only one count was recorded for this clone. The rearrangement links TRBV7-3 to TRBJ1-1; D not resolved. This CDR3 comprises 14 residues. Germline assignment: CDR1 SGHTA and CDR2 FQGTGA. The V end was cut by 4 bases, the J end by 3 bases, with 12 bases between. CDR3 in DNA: TGTGCCAGCAGCTCGGATCAGGTGGACACTGAAGCTTTCTTT. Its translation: CASSSDQVDTEAFF.